A single sample is the source of the 5 T cell receptor beta chains below, sequenced in a study of blood T cell repertoires in COVID-19. Profiling relied on immunoSEQ multiplex PCR, and the TCRdb table lists in-frame clones only, not all of them. This repertoire shows 250,000 to 350,000 clones, over 75% found once; its top ten account for about 12%. Input material: peripheral blood. Source of these receptors: a woman aged 60 to 75 with acute or convalescent COVID-19.

The rearrangement links TRBV7-9 to TRBJ2-7; D ambiguous. This CDR3 is 12 amino acids long. The germline V gene encodes CDR1 SEHNR and CDR2 FQNEAQ (reference sequence). Trimming pared 3 bases from V and 7 bases from J, leaving 10 bases between. Here the CDR3 DNA reads TGTGCCAGCAGCTTTACGTCCGGTGAGCAGTACTTC. This translates into CASSFTSGEQYF.

The rearrangement joins TRBV29-1 to TRBJ1-3, with 8 bases identical to TRBD1. CDR3 length: 13 residues. V lost 6 bases, J lost 4 bases, and 5 bases stayed unmatched. From germline, CDR1 is SQVTM and CDR2 ANQGSEA. CDR3 in DNA: TGCAGCGTCAAGGACAGGGAGGGAAACACCATATATTTT. It encodes CSVKDREGNTIYF.

The J gene is TRBJ1-5, the V gene TRBV27; weak D call: TRBD1 (5 bases). Germline lookup yields CDR1 MNHEY and CDR2 SMNVEV (reference sequence). CDR3 size: 16 residues. V was pared by 6 bases and J by 5 bases, with 20 bases between. The CDR3 coding sequence is TGTGCCAGCAGCCCTGTGCGGGGGTTGGAGGATCAGCCCCAGCATTTT. This encodes CASSPVRGLEDQPQHF.

The table lists this clone with a count of one. This rearrangement joins TRBV9 to TRBJ2-7, with 8 bases aligning to TRBD1. This CDR3 is built from 14 residues. Germline V gene sequence: CDR1 SGDLS, CDR2 YYNGEE. Trimming removed 3 bases from V and 2 bases from J; junction bases left unmatched: 4. For the CDR3, the DNA is TGTGCCAGCAGCGACGACAGGGGCCCCTACGAGCAGTACTTC. This sequence encodes CASSDDRGPYEQYF. Using reference TRBV9 and TRBJ2-7 for the parts outside the CDR3, the full variable domain is DSGVTQTPKHLITATGQRVTLRCSPRSGDLSVYWYQQSLDQGLQFLIQYYNGEERAKGNILERFSAQQFPDLHSELNLSSLELGDSALYFCASSDDRGPYEQYFGPGTRLTVT.

The rearrangement joins TRBV4-2 to TRBJ2-1; D gene uncertain. V lost 1 base, J lost 4 bases, and 8 bases lay in between. Germline loops: CDR1 LGHNA, CDR2 YNFKEQ. The CDR3 runs 14 residues. CDR3 loop: CASSQGSEYNEQFF. The CDR3 DNA sequence: TGTGCCAGCAGCCAAGGGAGTGAATACAATGAGCAGTTCTTC.